This T cell receptor beta chain is from a study of T cells in Graves' hyperthyroidism and ophthalmopathy. Study summary: Peripheral blood was secured at the point of initial diagnosis, before any treatment. General study results and limits: The model predicted ophthalmopathy a median roughly six months before onset.

Amplification of TCR beta CDR3 regions was performed using RNA transcripts as template. HTBI primers were employed in a first-round RT-PCR of the TCR CDR3. TCRdb re-analysed the multiplex PCR reads in MiXCR, keeping a single row per CDR3 protein. The sample has around 340,000 distinct CDR3 sequences; 15% to 20% are singletons. On this clonotype: Its matching antigen is unknown. Possible read error: a much larger clone is one base away.

The germline V gene encodes CDR1 MNHEY and CDR2 SVGEGT. CDR3 length: 13 residues. Material for sequencing was blood. The chain has TRBV6-2 or TRBV6-3 and TRBJ1-2; tentatively, D is TRBD1 (6 bases). The sequence derives from a woman aged 45 to 65 with Graves' hyperthyroidism. CDR3 sequence (DNA): TGTGCCGGCAGTTACGGGGGGCGGGGAGGCTACACCTTC. Translated: CAGSYGGRGGYTF.